What follows are 24 T cell receptor beta chains derived from one specimen sequenced in a study of OX40 agonist ivuxolimab in advanced cancers. Sequenced by immunoSEQ multiplex PCR; TCRdb stores in-frame clones only, minus some. This repertoire shows around 41,000 clones, over 80% found once; its top ten account for roughly 2.5%. The specimen was CD4+ or CD8+ T cells sorted from blood, collected in a trial of the OX40 agonist ivuxolimab. These receptors were obtained from an adult with an advanced solid tumor such as melanoma, head and neck, liver or kidney cancer.

The chain uses TRBV30 and TRBJ1-5; 8 positions agree with TRBD1. Trimming at V came to 0 bases and at J to 5 bases, leaving 0 bases not matched to a gene. This CDR3 region has 13 residues. CDR1 is GTSNPN, CDR2 SVGIG, per germline (reference sequence). CDR3 DNA: TGTGCCTGGAGTGTACAGGGGGATCAGCCCCAGCATTTT. Amino acids: CAWSVQGDQPQHF. The whole variable domain, remainder taken from reference TRBV30 and TRBJ1-5, is SQTIHQWPATLVQPVGSPLSLECTVEGTSNPNLYWYRQAAGRGLQLLFYSVGIGQISSEVPQNLSASRPQDRQFILSSKKLLLSDSGFYLCAWSVQGDQPQHFGDGTRLSIL.

On this clone itself: This CDR3 is also generated by other DNA sequences in the sample. The rearrangement joins TRBV11-3 to TRBJ2-7; 8 bases match TRBD1. V lost 2 bases and J lost 2; bases outside the gene matches: 5. Germline lookup yields CDR1 SGHNT and CDR2 YENEEA. The CDR3 sequence is 15 residues long. The DNA for the CDR3 is TGTGCCAGCAGCTTAACCGGGACAGGACCCTACGAGCAGTACTTC. It translates to CASSLTGTGPYEQYF.

The chain is built from TRBV19 and TRBJ1-2; TRBD1 is a possible D gene (6 bases). V was pared by 5 bases and J by 4 bases, with 20 bases between. The germline gives CDR1 LNHDA, CDR2 SQIVND (reference sequence). The CDR3 is 16 amino acids. Here the CDR3 reads CASSATGQTRSYGYTF. Here the CDR3 DNA reads TGTGCCAGTAGTGCCACCGGACAGACCAGGAGCTATGGCTACACCTTC.

The chain has TRBV7-2 and TRBJ1-4; 9 bases are shared with TRBD1. The V and J ends lost 5 bases and 8 bases, in that order; junction bases with no gene match: 6. There are 14 residues in the CDR3. Per the germline V gene, CDR1 is SGHTA and CDR2 is FQGNSA. The CDR3 loop is CASSRGQGWEKLFF. The CDR3 DNA follows: TGTGCCAGCAGCCGGGGACAGGGTTGGGAAAAACTGTTTTTT.

The chain combines TRBV5-5 with TRBJ1-1, with a possible D match to TRBD1 (5 bases). The CDR3 is 14 residues long. CDR1 is SGHKS and CDR2 is YYEKEE in the germline V gene (reference sequence). Between the trimmed V and J ends, which lost 3 bases and 7 bases, there was a span of 16 bases. CDR3 sequence reads: CASSWGRVYDEAFF. DNA for the CDR3: TGTGCCAGCAGCTGGGGCAGGGTTTACGATGAAGCTTTCTTT.

This rearrangement joins TRBV19 to TRBJ2-7, with 10 positions matching TRBD1. The trim removed 6 bases at V and 6 bases at J, leaving 8 bases unmatched. The CDR3 has 14 residues. Germline lookup yields CDR1 LNHDA and CDR2 SQIVND (reference sequence). The CDR3 sequence: CASRGGQGLVEQYF. The CDR3 bases are TGTGCCAGTAGAGGGGGACAGGGGCTTGTCGAGCAGTACTTC.

The CDR3 sequence: CASIQEGYYGYTF. The CDR3 DNA follows: TGTGCCAGCATTCAAGAGGGGTACTATGGCTACACCTTC. The V gene is TRBV28, the J gene TRBJ1-2, with a tentative D call TRBD1 (5 bases). Germline values: CDR1 MDHEN, CDR2 SYDVKM. The CDR3 runs to 13 residues. V lost 7 bases and J 3 bases, leaving 12 bases between the germline ends.

This chain joins TRBV18 and TRBJ2-3, with D uncertain. The V gene lost 6 bases and the J gene lost 3 bases, with 16 bases spanning the gap. The germline gives CDR1 KGHSH, CDR2 LQKENI. CDR3 length: 15 residues. The CDR3 spells CASSSSSLGTDTQYF. For the CDR3, the DNA is TGTGCCAGCTCTTCATCCAGCCTGGGGACAGATACGCAGTATTTT. The full variable domain, with the rest looked up from reference TRBV18 and TRBJ2-3, is NAGVMQNPRHLVRRRGQEARLRCSPMKGHSHVYWYRQLPEEGLKFMVYLQKENIIDESGMPKERFSAEFPKEGPSILRIQQVVRGDSAAYFCASSSSSLGTDTQYFGPGTRLTVL.

The chain combines TRBV28 with TRBJ2-7; 14 bases map to TRBD2. There are 15 residues in the CDR3. The V segment lost 7 bases and the J segment 6 bases; nucleotides outside the gene matches: 8. Germline CDR1 is MDHEN and CDR2 is SYDVKM. CDR3 bases: TGTGCCAGCACCCAGACTAGCGGGAGGGCCCGCGAGCAGTACTTC. Translating gives CASTQTSGRAREQYF.

The chain couples TRBV19 to TRBJ2-1, with 10 bases aligning to TRBD2. Trimming cost V 7 bases and J 9 bases; bases outside gene matches: 9. CDR3 length: 14 residues. From germline, CDR1 is LNHDA and CDR2 SQIVND (reference sequence). The CDR3 DNA sequence: TGTGCCAGTATGACTAGCGGGCGGAGGGGTGAGCAGTTCTTC. Translation: CASMTSGRRGEQFF.

The sample holds a few counts of this clone. J is TRBJ1-1 and V is TRBV7-2, with D possibly TRBD1 on 6 matching bases. Germline V gives CDR1 SGHTA, CDR2 FQGNSA. This CDR3 has 13 residues. V gave up 5 bases and J gave up 5 bases, with 12 bases separating them. CDR3 loop: CASSRRGRTEAFF. CDR3 nucleotide sequence: TGTGCCAGCAGCCGAAGGGGGAGAACTGAAGCTTTCTTT.

The chain employs TRBV25-1 and TRBJ2-5, with TRBD1 matching over 7 bases. In germline, CDR1 is MGHDK, CDR2 SYGVNS. With 4 bases clipped from V and 5 bases from J, the junction kept 10 bases outside the gene matches. This CDR3 contains 15 residues. CDR3 amino acids: CASSGMTGLGETQYF. The CDR3 DNA reads TGTGCCAGCAGTGGTATGACAGGGCTCGGGGAGACCCAGTACTTC.

The chain has TRBV11-3 and TRBJ2-1, with TRBD2 matching 7 bases. The CDR3 has 13 amino acids. The germline V gene has CDR1 SGHNT and CDR2 YENEEA. Trimming took 4 bases from V and 12 from J; bases not matched to a gene: 9. The DNA of the CDR3 is TGTGCCAGCAGCTCGGACTCCCAGCGGGGGCAGTTCTTC. It is translated as CASSSDSQRGQFF.

The chain has TRBV19 and TRBJ2-1; 7 bases are a match to TRBD2. V shed 3 bases, J shed 3 bases, and the junction held 8 bases outside the gene matches. This CDR3 region has 16 residues. CDR1 and CDR2 from the germline V gene are LNHDA and SQIVND (reference sequence). CDR3: CASSIPGGIDYNEQFF. CDR3 bases: TGTGCCAGTAGTATCCCCGGGGGGATTGACTACAATGAGCAGTTCTTC. The full variable domain, with the rest looked up from reference TRBV19 and TRBJ2-1, is DGGITQSPKYLFRKEGQNVTLSCEQNLNHDAMYWYRQDPGQGLRLIYYSQIVNDFQKGDIAEGYSVSREKKESFPLTVTSAQKNPTAFYLCASSIPGGIDYNEQFFGPGTRLTVL.

The gene calls are TRBV18 and TRBJ2-4; 11 nucleotides line up with TRBD2. The V and J ends lost 4 bases and 0 bases, in that order; junction bases with no gene match: 8. Germline-derived CDR1 and CDR2 are KGHSH and LQKENI. CDR3 size: 18 residues. CDR3 in amino acids: CASSLGLAEGVAKNIQYF. The CDR3 coding sequence is TGTGCCAGCTCACTGGGACTAGCGGAGGGGGTAGCCAAAAACATTCAGTACTTC. Based on the CDR3 plus reference TRBV18 and TRBJ2-4, the full variable domain is NAGVMQNPRHLVRRRGQEARLRCSPMKGHSHVYWYRQLPEEGLKFMVYLQKENIIDESGMPKERFSAEFPKEGPSILRIQQVVRGDSAAYFCASSLGLAEGVAKNIQYFGAGTRLSVL.

The rearrangement links TRBV4-1 to TRBJ2-1, with 9 bases matching TRBD2. CDR1 is MGHRA, CDR2 YSYEKL, per germline. The length of the CDR3 is 16 residues. V lost 1 base and J lost 4; bases outside the gene matches: 5. CDR3 amino acids: CASSQVGGRGYNEQFF. The CDR3 DNA sequence: TGCGCCAGCAGCCAAGTCGGCGGGAGGGGGTACAATGAGCAGTTCTTC.

The V gene is TRBV19, the J gene TRBJ1-1; a possible D gene is TRBD1 (5 bases). Trimming stripped 5 bases from V and 1 base from J, with 8 bases between. Germline CDR1 reads LNHDA; CDR2 reads SQIVND (reference sequence). This CDR3 has 13 residues. In DNA, the CDR3 is TGTGCCAGTAGTTCCCAGGGGAACACTGAAGCTTTCTTT. This codes for CASSSQGNTEAFF.

Concerning this clone itself: With a much larger clone just one base away, this may be a read error. J is TRBJ2-7 and V is TRBV11-2, with 7 bases identical to TRBD1. The V segment lost 3 bases and the J segment 0 bases; nucleotides outside the gene matches: 8. The V gene's germline CDR1 is SGHAT and CDR2 FQNNGV. The CDR3 consists of 16 residues. The CDR3 sequence: CASSLVGGYNSYEQYF. In DNA, the CDR3 is TGTGCCAGCAGCTTGGTAGGGGGCTACAACTCCTACGAGCAGTACTTC.

This rearrangement joins TRBV19 to TRBJ1-1, with 9 nucleotides matching TRBD1. Trimming removed 3 bases from V and 2 bases from J; junction bases left unmatched: 4. The length of the CDR3 is 15 residues. CDR1 LNHDA and CDR2 SQIVND come from the germline V gene (reference sequence). The CDR3 DNA sequence: TGTGCCAGTAGTATTACAGGGGGCCCCAACACTGAAGCTTTCTTT. It translates to CASSITGGPNTEAFF.

The chain employs TRBV11-3 and TRBJ2-3, with no clear D. Germline V lookup: CDR1 SGHNT, CDR2 YENEEA. This CDR3 spans 11 amino acids. V lost 3 bases and J 5 bases, leaving 3 bases between the germline ends. The CDR3 loop reads CASSFRDTQYF. The CDR3 coding sequence is TGTGCCAGCAGCTTCCGAGATACGCAGTATTTT. The full variable domain, rest sourced from reference TRBV11-3 and TRBJ2-3, is EAGVVQSPRYKIIEKKQPVAFWCNPISGHNTLYWYLQNLGQGPELLIRYENEEAVDDSQLPKDRFSAERLKGVDSTLKIQPAELGDSAVYLCASSFRDTQYFGPGTRLTVL.

The chain combines TRBV7-6 with TRBJ2-3; 7 bases agree with TRBD1. After removal of 7 bases from V and 3 bases from J, the junction contained 16 bases not matched to a gene. This CDR3 has 17 amino acids. CDR1 is SGHVS and CDR2 is FNYEAQ in the germline V gene. The CDR3 DNA is TGTGCCAGCAACCCGATTCCAGGGGGTTCTAGAACAGATACGCAGTATTTT. Protein sequence: CASNPIPGGSRTDTQYF.

This clone was found a few times. The gene calls are TRBV6-5 and TRBJ2-7; TRBD1 agrees at 9 bases. This CDR3 region has 14 residues. Germline CDR1 and CDR2: MNHEY and SVGAGI. Unmatched junction bases numbered 9, after V lost 6 bases and J lost 6 bases. CDR3 residues: CASSPGTGTSEQYF. Here the CDR3 DNA reads TGTGCCAGCAGCCCCGGGACAGGGACGAGCGAGCAGTACTTC.

The chain is built from TRBV28 and TRBJ2-5; the D gene is possibly TRBD2 (6 bases). V was clipped by 3 bases and J by 5 bases, with 16 bases between them. This CDR3 comprises 15 residues. Germline CDR1 is MDHEN and CDR2 is SYDVKM. DNA for the CDR3: TGTGCCAGCAGTTTCGGAGGGCGGCAGGTTGAGACCCAGTACTTC. Translating it yields CASSFGGRQVETQYF. Complete variable domain (other parts from reference TRBV28 and TRBJ2-5): DVKVTQSSRYLVKRTGEKVFLECVQDMDHENMFWYRQDPGLGLRLIYFSYDVKMKEKGDIPEGYSVSREKKERFSLILESASTNQTSMYLCASSFGGRQVETQYFGPGTRLLVL.

The table lists this clone with a count of one. This chain uses TRBV13 with TRBJ1-1; 7 bases map to TRBD1. Per germline, CDR1 PRHDT and CDR2 FYEKMQ (reference sequence). With V trimmed by 3 bases and J by 1 base, 8 bases remained unmatched. The CDR3 covers 16 residues. The CDR3 spells CASSFLPGQRNTEAFF. CDR3 nucleotide sequence: TGTGCCAGCAGCTTCCTACCGGGACAGCGGAACACTGAAGCTTTCTTT.